These T cell receptor beta chains were read from a single sample in a study of long-term antiretroviral therapy in people with HIV. Profiled with immunoSEQ multiplex PCR; TCRdb holds only in-frame clones, not every one. The repertoire has approximately 32,000 clones, about four fifths of them found once; the top ten carry 6.5% to 9.5%. The sequences come from unsorted PBMCs, collected 0.4 years before starting antiretroviral therapy. These TCRs come from a man aged 18 to 29 with HIV. The CDR3 runs from the conserved cysteine through the conserved F or W. The D gene is left open where the match is weak. Where a row states a size, it is once, few, many or the class of an expanded clone; other rows omit it.

v_call: TRBV2; j_call: TRBJ1-2; clone_size: few; d_call: NA; cdr3_aa: CASSEPGFQGPDGYTF; cdr3_nt: TGTGCCAGCAGTGAACCCGGATTCCAAGGACCAGATGGCTACACCTTC
v_call: TRBV9; j_call: TRBJ2-3; clone_size: NA; d_call: NA; cdr3_aa: CASSEGVGTQYF; cdr3_nt: TGTGCCAGCAGCGAGGGGGTGGGTACGCAGTATTTT
v_call: TRBV5-4; j_call: TRBJ2-7; clone_size: NA; d_call: TRBD2; cdr3_aa: CASSPLAGGTYEQYF; cdr3_nt: TGTGCCAGCAGCCCCCTAGCGGGGGGGACCTACGAGCAGTACTTC
v_call: TRBV7-4; j_call: TRBJ2-7; clone_size: NA; d_call: TRBD1; cdr3_aa: CASSLPGTGVEQYF; cdr3_nt: TGTGCCAGCAGTCTCCCCGGGACAGGGGTTGAGCAGTACTTC
v_call: TRBV11-2; j_call: TRBJ2-7; clone_size: NA; d_call: TRBD1; cdr3_aa: CASSGARDRGYEQYF; cdr3_nt: TGTGCCAGCAGCGGTGCCCGGGACAGGGGTTACGAGCAGTACTTC
v_call: TRBV27; j_call: TRBJ1-1; clone_size: NA; d_call: NA; cdr3_aa: CASSRKWNTEAFF; cdr3_nt: TGTGCCAGCAGCCGGAAATGGAACACTGAAGCTTTCTTT
v_call: TRBV5-5; j_call: TRBJ2-1; clone_size: NA; d_call: TRBD2; cdr3_aa: CASSLVIRGDEQFF; cdr3_nt: TGTGCCAGCAGCTTGGTGATTCGGGGGGATGAGCAGTTCTTC
v_call: TRBV7-9; j_call: TRBJ2-1; clone_size: once; d_call: NA; cdr3_aa: CASSLGQVNNEQFF; cdr3_nt: TGTGCCAGCAGCCTAGGGCAGGTAAACAATGAGCAGTTCTTC
v_call: TRBV28; j_call: TRBJ1-6; clone_size: NA; d_call: TRBD1; cdr3_aa: CASSLLTGDNSPLHF; cdr3_nt: TGTGCCAGCAGTTTGCTGACAGGGGATAATTCACCCCTCCACTTT
v_call: TRBV15; j_call: TRBJ2-5; clone_size: NA; d_call: NA; cdr3_aa: CATSGGGETQYF; cdr3_nt: TGTGCCACCAGCGGGGGCGGGGAGACCCAGTACTTC
v_call: TRBV4-1; j_call: TRBJ1-4; clone_size: NA; d_call: TRBD1; cdr3_aa: CASSYIQGAQEKLFF; cdr3_nt: TGCGCCAGCAGCTACATACAGGGGGCGCAGGAAAAACTGTTTTTT
v_call: TRBV19; j_call: TRBJ2-7; clone_size: once; d_call: NA; cdr3_aa: CATSGEWLYEQYF; cdr3_nt: TGTGCCACCTCAGGGGAATGGCTCTACGAGCAGTACTTC
v_call: TRBV11-1; j_call: TRBJ2-7; clone_size: once; d_call: NA; cdr3_aa: CASSLEGGLGDEQYF; cdr3_nt: TGTGCCAGCAGCTTAGAAGGTGGGCTGGGGGACGAGCAGTACTTC
v_call: TRBV7-3; j_call: TRBJ2-7; clone_size: NA; d_call: NA; cdr3_aa: CASSSPQGNEQYF; cdr3_nt: TGTGCCAGCAGCTCCCCACAGGGTAACGAGCAGTACTTC
v_call: TRBV28; j_call: TRBJ1-2; clone_size: NA; d_call: NA; cdr3_aa: CAIYIPRPGRAYGYTF; cdr3_nt: TGTGCCATCTACATCCCGAGGCCGGGACGGGCCTATGGCTACACCTTC
v_call: TRBV11-2; j_call: TRBJ1-5; clone_size: NA; d_call: NA; cdr3_aa: CASSLGVGNQPQHF; cdr3_nt: TGTGCCAGCAGCTTAGGTGTTGGGAACCAGCCCCAGCATTTT
v_call: TRBV18; j_call: TRBJ1-2; clone_size: NA; d_call: NA; cdr3_aa: CASSIKQGDGYTF; cdr3_nt: TGTGCCAGCTCAATCAAACAGGGAGATGGCTACACCTTC
v_call: TRBV25-1; j_call: TRBJ1-4; clone_size: NA; d_call: TRBD1; cdr3_aa: CASSAHRGQDEKLFF; cdr3_nt: TGTGCCAGCAGTGCTCACAGGGGGCAGGATGAAAAACTGTTTTTT
v_call: TRBV30; j_call: TRBJ2-7; clone_size: NA; d_call: TRBD1; cdr3_aa: CAWSLQGGTYEQYF; cdr3_nt: TGTGCCTGGAGTCTACAGGGGGGAACCTACGAGCAGTACTTC
v_call: TRBV18; j_call: TRBJ2-6; clone_size: NA; d_call: NA; cdr3_aa: CASSPDSGANVLTF; cdr3_nt: TGTGCCAGCTCCCCGGACAGTGGGGCCAACGTCCTGACTTTC
v_call: TRBV4-2; j_call: TRBJ2-1; clone_size: NA; d_call: NA; cdr3_aa: CASSPTSMMPYNEQFF; cdr3_nt: TGTGCCAGCAGCCCAACTTCTATGATGCCCTACAATGAGCAGTTCTTC
v_call: TRBV7-9; j_call: TRBJ2-7; clone_size: NA; d_call: NA; cdr3_aa: CASSSVGRRYEQYF; cdr3_nt: TGTGCCAGCAGCTCCGTCGGCAGGCGGTACGAGCAGTACTTC
v_call: TRBV30; j_call: TRBJ2-2; clone_size: NA; d_call: NA; cdr3_aa: CAWSVGGPGELFF; cdr3_nt: TGTGCCTGGAGTGTGGGCGGGCCCGGGGAGCTGTTTTTT
v_call: TRBV28; j_call: TRBJ1-5; clone_size: few; d_call: NA; cdr3_aa: CASSWPSSNQPQHF; cdr3_nt: TGTGCCAGCAGTTGGCCTTCTAGCAATCAGCCCCAGCATTTT
v_call: TRBV6-4; j_call: TRBJ1-5; clone_size: NA; d_call: NA; cdr3_aa: CASSDSTLNQPQHF; cdr3_nt: TGTGCCAGCAGTGACTCAACACTAAATCAGCCCCAGCATTTT
v_call: TRBV28; j_call: TRBJ2-7; clone_size: NA; d_call: TRBD2; cdr3_aa: CASSLAGVYEQYF; cdr3_nt: TGTGCCAGCAGTCTAGCGGGAGTCTACGAGCAGTACTTC
v_call: TRBV5-1; j_call: TRBJ2-1; clone_size: NA; d_call: NA; cdr3_aa: CASTPGQGTYNEQFF; cdr3_nt: TGCGCCAGCACCCCGGGGCAGGGGACCTACAATGAGCAGTTCTTC
v_call: TRBV7-2; j_call: TRBJ2-7; clone_size: NA; d_call: TRBD2; cdr3_aa: CASSSLADYEQYF; cdr3_nt: TGTGCCAGCAGCAGTCTAGCGGACTACGAGCAGTACTTC
v_call: TRBV27; j_call: TRBJ1-1; clone_size: NA; d_call: NA; cdr3_aa: CASSFVSSGNTETFF; cdr3_nt: TGTGCCAGCAGTTTTGTTTCATCAGGGAACACTGAAACTTTCTTT
v_call: TRBV9; j_call: TRBJ2-3; clone_size: NA; d_call: NA; cdr3_aa: CASSAGDGEDTQYF; cdr3_nt: TGTGCCAGCAGCGCCGGAGACGGGGAGGATACGCAGTATTTT
v_call: TRBV18; j_call: TRBJ1-2; clone_size: few; d_call: NA; cdr3_aa: CASSPSEDYGYTF; cdr3_nt: TGTGCCAGCTCACCGTCAGAAGACTATGGCTACACCTTC
v_call: TRBV30; j_call: TRBJ1-2; clone_size: NA; d_call: TRBD1; cdr3_aa: CAWRGQGLGYTF; cdr3_nt: TGTGCCTGGAGGGGACAGGGGCTTGGCTACACCTTC
v_call: TRBV30; j_call: TRBJ1-4; clone_size: NA; d_call: NA; cdr3_aa: CAWSGYLGGQWVEKLFF; cdr3_nt: TGTGCCTGGAGTGGTTATTTAGGAGGGCAATGGGTCGAAAAACTGTTTTTT
v_call: TRBV7-9; j_call: TRBJ2-5; clone_size: NA; d_call: NA; cdr3_aa: CASSGRTGNQETQYF; cdr3_nt: TGTGCCAGCAGCGGACGAACAGGGAACCAAGAGACCCAGTACTTC
v_call: TRBV19; j_call: TRBJ1-2; clone_size: NA; d_call: NA; cdr3_aa: CASSIEEAGASGYTF; cdr3_nt: TGTGCCAGTAGTATAGAAGAGGCAGGGGCCTCTGGCTACACCTTC
v_call: TRBV27; j_call: TRBJ1-3; clone_size: medium-sized; d_call: NA; cdr3_aa: CASSPYSPAFSGNTIYF; cdr3_nt: TGTGCCAGCAGTCCATATTCACCTGCCTTCTCTGGAAACACCATATATTTT
v_call: TRBV6-6; j_call: TRBJ1-1; clone_size: NA; d_call: NA; cdr3_aa: CASSYDTGAFF; cdr3_nt: TGTGCCAGCAGTTACGATACTGGAGCTTTCTTT
v_call: TRBV11-2; j_call: TRBJ2-7; clone_size: medium-sized; d_call: TRBD2; cdr3_aa: CASSFLSSGYEQYF; cdr3_nt: TGTGCCAGCAGCTTTTTGTCTAGCGGCTACGAGCAGTACTTC
v_call: TRBV6-5; j_call: TRBJ2-7; clone_size: NA; d_call: TRBD1; cdr3_aa: CASSPFRDRLYEQYF; cdr3_nt: TGTGCCAGCAGCCCCTTCCGGGACAGGTTGTACGAGCAGTACTTC
v_call: TRBV10-3; j_call: TRBJ1-2; clone_size: NA; d_call: NA; cdr3_aa: CAIAQTGSRERGYTF; cdr3_nt: TGTGCCATCGCCCAGACAGGTTCGCGTGAACGGGGCTACACCTTC
v_call: TRBV30; j_call: TRBJ1-5; clone_size: NA; d_call: NA; cdr3_aa: CAWNREGNQPQHF; cdr3_nt: TGTGCCTGGAACAGGGAAGGCAATCAGCCCCAGCATTTT
v_call: TRBV7-9; j_call: TRBJ2-5; clone_size: NA; d_call: NA; cdr3_aa: CASSPWTAQETQYF; cdr3_nt: TGTGCCAGCAGCCCCTGGACCGCGCAAGAGACCCAGTACTTC
v_call: TRBV6-1; j_call: TRBJ1-5; clone_size: NA; d_call: NA; cdr3_aa: CASSEEYGAASSNQPQHF; cdr3_nt: TGTGCCAGCAGTGAAGAATATGGTGCAGCCTCTAGCAATCAGCCCCAGCATTTT
v_call: TRBV11-2; j_call: TRBJ2-7; clone_size: NA; d_call: TRBD1; cdr3_aa: CASSSGTVYEQYF; cdr3_nt: TGTGCCAGCAGCTCAGGGACAGTATACGAGCAGTACTTC
v_call: TRBV7-9; j_call: TRBJ2-1; clone_size: NA; d_call: TRBD1; cdr3_aa: CASSPGPGQGLNEQFF; cdr3_nt: TGTGCCAGCAGCCCGGGGCCGGGACAGGGTCTCAATGAGCAGTTCTTC
v_call: TRBV5-1; j_call: TRBJ1-5; clone_size: NA; d_call: NA; cdr3_aa: CASSLNGGFGQPQHF; cdr3_nt: TGCGCCAGCAGCTTGAATGGGGGTTTCGGTCAGCCCCAGCATTTT
v_call: TRBV29-1; j_call: TRBJ1-1; clone_size: NA; d_call: NA; cdr3_aa: CSVEADPGTEAFF; cdr3_nt: TGCAGCGTTGAAGCGGACCCCGGGACTGAAGCTTTCTTT
v_call: TRBV4-1; j_call: TRBJ2-1; clone_size: NA; d_call: TRBD1; cdr3_aa: CASSREDRGYNEQFF; cdr3_nt: TGCGCCAGCAGCCGTGAGGACAGGGGTTACAATGAGCAGTTCTTC
v_call: TRBV4-1; j_call: TRBJ2-7; clone_size: NA; d_call: TRBD2; cdr3_aa: CASSHTGLGYEQYF; cdr3_nt: TGCGCCAGCAGCCACACGGGACTAGGCTACGAGCAGTACTTC
v_call: TRBV28; j_call: TRBJ2-3; clone_size: NA; d_call: NA; cdr3_aa: CASSLLADTQYF; cdr3_nt: TGTGCCAGCAGTTTACTGGCAGATACGCAGTATTTT
v_call: TRBV5-1; j_call: TRBJ2-3; clone_size: NA; d_call: NA; cdr3_aa: CASSLVGSADTQYF; cdr3_nt: TGCGCCAGCAGCTTGGTCGGAAGCGCAGATACGCAGTATTTT
v_call: TRBV27; j_call: TRBJ2-7; clone_size: NA; d_call: NA; cdr3_aa: CASSLSDGYEQYF; cdr3_nt: TGTGCCAGCAGTTTATCGGACGGCTACGAGCAGTACTTC